This section outlines one T cell receptor beta chain sequence together with its context. Its cognate antigen is unknown. Germline loops: CDR1 LGHDT, CDR2 YNNKEL (reference sequence). This CDR3 is built from 14 residues. Researchers ran eight separate cDNA reactions for each sample. From its re-call of the 5' RACE reads, TCRdb lists each CDR3 protein once, without DNA. The sample is made up of approximately 150,000 distinct CDR3 sequences, and the top ten hold 2.4% of it. This entry comes from a study of monozygotic twins with inflammatory bowel disease. Notes on the study in general: Some repertoire variability may stem from patients' differing immunosuppressive treatments. IBD-affected twins scored below their healthy co-twins in TCRbeta diversity (inverse Simpson).

Per donor, approximately 2.3 ml of blood was collected and frozen. This clonotype was obtained from a human donor with ulcerative colitis or Crohn's disease, or a healthy co-twin of an affected twin (not recorded which). The chain links TRBV3-1 to TRBJ2-7; TCRdb's assignment of TRBD1 cannot be checked, as there is no DNA. The material sequenced was blood. The CDR3 sequence is CASSQVDRGHEQYF.